This TCR beta chain comes out of a study of graft-versus-host responses after intestinal transplantation. Study details: Every recipient had anti-thymocyte globulin induction and 2 to 4 years of tacrolimus plus steroids.

Generated by immunoSEQ multiplex PCR, the TCRdb table keeps only in-frame clones and is missing some. The table shows 90,000 to 130,000 clones, with more than 90% occurring only once. This CDR3 has 16 residues. In germline, CDR1 is SGHRS, CDR2 YFSETQ. J lost 0 bases, V lost 9 bases, and 7 bases had no gene match. In the case of this clone: The antigen is not known.

The origin of this receptor is a human donor who was the organ donor for an intestinal transplant. The chain recombines TRBV5-1 with TRBJ2-6; TRBD2 matches 9 bases. Sample: unstimulated CD4+ T cells sorted from spleen or lymph node cells, taken before transplant. This CDR3 reads CATTGLASSGANVLTF. DNA of the CDR3: TGCGCCACCACCGGACTAGCGAGCTCTGGGGCCAACGTCCTGACTTTC.